These 15 T cell receptor beta chains were all obtained from the same sample, sequenced in a study of T cell repertoires in cytomegalovirus infection. MiXCR, applied by TCRdb to the reads, yields one record per CDR3 protein. Of just under 550,000 distinct CDR3 sequences listed, approximately 25% are singletons. Source material: PBMCs. The receptors originated from a human donor in good health (CMV status not recorded). Some clones in this sample may be carry-over from other donors' samples.

The V call is TRBV19, the J call TRBJ2-1; D is perhaps TRBD2 (5 bases). This CDR3 is built from 16 residues. The V and J ends lost 4 bases and 7 bases respectively, with 20 bases between them. Germline V gene lookup returns CDR1 LNHDA and CDR2 SQIVND (reference sequence). CDR3 coding DNA: TGTGCCAGTAGTAGCCTATTCCGGGTACTAGGGAATGAGCAGTTCTTC. It yields the protein CASSSLFRVLGNEQFF.

This clonotype was counted between two and nine times. This sequence joins TRBV20-1 and TRBJ1-1, with a tentative D call TRBD1 (6 bases). V shed 3 bases and J shed 0 bases, with 8 bases lying between them. The CDR3 has 13 amino acids. Germline loops: CDR1 DFQATT, CDR2 SNEGSKA (reference sequence). DNA for the CDR3: TGCAGTGCTAGTCAGGGGATGAACACTGAAGCTTTCTTT. It yields the protein CSASQGMNTEAFF.

This clonotype was detected only a few times. This chain links TRBV30 with TRBJ2-1, with TRBD2 matching over 13 bases. CDR1 GTSNPN and CDR2 SVGIG come from the germline V gene (reference sequence). CDR3 length equals 16 residues. V dropped 3 bases and J dropped 8; count of bases not matched to a gene: 10. The CDR3 nucleotides are TGTGCCTGGAGCCCCGATACTAGCGGGAGGGCCCATGAGCAGTTCTTC. This translates into CAWSPDTSGRAHEQFF.

The chain has TRBV7-6 and TRBJ2-1, with D possibly TRBD1 on 6 matching bases. Trimming pared 1 base from V and 5 bases from J, leaving 15 bases between. CDR1 is SGHVS, CDR2 FNYEAQ, per germline. This CDR3 contains 16 residues. The CDR3 protein is CASSLVGRGRDNEQFF. The CDR3 DNA is TGTGCCAGCAGCTTAGTGGGCAGGGGAAGAGACAATGAGCAGTTCTTC.

This clonotype showed up just once. V gene TRBV6-5 combines with J gene TRBJ1-1; D not certain. The CDR3 covers 18 residues. Germline CDR1 is MNHEY and CDR2 is SVGAGI. Trimming pared 8 bases from V and 3 bases from J, leaving 28 bases between. DNA of the CDR3: TGTGCCAGCCGCTCCCCAAGGGCCCCCGAGTCAAGGGACACTGAAGCTTTCTTT. Protein product: CASRSPRAPESRDTEAFF.

The J gene is TRBJ1-3, the V gene TRBV12-3 or TRBV12-4, with D uncertain. Trimming cost V 3 bases and J 1 base, with 10 bases left between them. This CDR3 region has 15 residues. CDR3 protein: CASSFWEMSGNTIYF. The CDR3 DNA reads as TGTGCCAGCAGTTTCTGGGAAATGTCTGGAAACACCATATATTTT.

This clonotype appeared many times. V usage is TRBV7-2 and J usage is TRBJ2-3; 11 bases are shared with TRBD1. Trimming at V came to 10 bases and at J to 4 bases, leaving 7 bases not matched to a gene. The CDR3 runs 14 residues. The germline gives CDR1 SGHTA, CDR2 FQGNSA. For the CDR3, the DNA is TGTGCCACCGACCGGGACAGGGGGGCAGATACGCAGTATTTT. Its translation: CATDRDRGADTQYF.

The sample holds many counts of this clonotype. The CDR3 DNA reads as TGTGCCAGCAGCCCGACTAGCGGGAGTCGAGAGACCCAGTACTTC. Its protein is CASSPTSGSRETQYF. The chain joins TRBV7-2 to TRBJ2-5; 12 nucleotides match TRBD2. The CDR3 is 15 amino acids. Germline CDR1 and CDR2: SGHTA and FQGNSA. The V gene end was trimmed by 5 bases and the J gene end by 4 bases; junction bases not matched to a gene: 5. Using reference TRBV7-2 and TRBJ2-5 for the parts outside the CDR3, the full variable domain is GAGVSQSPSNKVTEKGKDVELRCDPISGHTALYWYRQSLGQGLEFLIYFQGNSAPDKSGLPSDRFSAERTGGSVSTLTIQRTQQEDSAVYLCASSPTSGSRETQYFGPGTRLLVL.

The chain combines TRBV7-3 with TRBJ2-1, with D possibly TRBD1 on 6 matching bases. CDR1 is SGHTA, CDR2 FQGTGA, per germline. The CDR3 runs 14 residues. Trimming removed 2 bases at V and 9 bases at J, with 14 bases between. CDR3 sequence: CASSLRSGDSEQFF. CDR3 DNA sequence: TGTGCCAGCAGCTTACGTTCAGGGGATAGTGAGCAGTTCTTC.

The chain is built from TRBV29-1 and TRBJ2-2; either TRBD1 or TRBD2 may fit D (5 bases each). Germline V lookup: CDR1 SQVTM, CDR2 ANQGSEA. The CDR3 extends over 14 amino acids. V was shortened by 4 bases and J by 3 bases, with 12 bases between the two germline ends. DNA of the CDR3: TGCAGCGTTGGGGGGACGGAAGACACCGGGGAGCTGTTTTTT. Amino acids: CSVGGTEDTGELFF.

Written as DNA, the CDR3 is TGTGCCAGCAGTGCCCAACAGGGGGTCGGGACCAGTGGACGCAATGAGCAGTTCTTC. It specifies CASSAQQGVGTSGRNEQFF. The chain employs TRBV12-3 or TRBV12-4 and TRBJ2-1, with 8 nucleotides matching TRBD1. This CDR3 comprises 19 residues. V gave up 5 bases and J gave up 6 bases; unmatched junction bases: 21.

This clonotype was counted ten times or more. The chain recombines TRBV11-2 with TRBJ2-3; 10 bases agree with TRBD2. J was trimmed by 0 bases and V by 3 bases; bases with no gene match: 3. Germline-derived CDR1 and CDR2 are SGHAT and FQNNGV. The CDR3 is 16 amino acids. The CDR3 DNA reads as TGTGCCAGCAGCTTTCAGACTAGCGGGAGCACAGATACGCAGTATTTT. This encodes CASSFQTSGSTDTQYF. Combining the CDR3 with reference TRBV11-2 and TRBJ2-3 gives the whole variable domain EAGVAQSPRYKIIEKRQSVAFWCNPISGHATLYWYQQILGQGPKLLIQFQNNGVVDDSQLPKDRFSAERLKGVDSTLKIQPAKLEDSAVYLCASSFQTSGSTDTQYFGPGTRLTVL.

Here the CDR3 DNA reads TGCAGCGTCGGGGGGTCGAGCTCCTACAATGAGCAGTTCTTC. Protein product: CSVGGSSSYNEQFF. The chain joins TRBV29-1 to TRBJ2-1, with 7 bases fitting TRBD2. The V and J ends lost 6 bases and 0 bases, in that order; junction bases with no gene match: 5. The CDR3 covers 14 residues. The germline V gene encodes CDR1 SQVTM and CDR2 ANQGSEA.

This chain joins TRBV20-1 and TRBJ2-3; 14 bases are a match to TRBD2. The CDR3 is 17 residues long. The junction had 6 bases not matched to a gene; V was cut back by 4 bases and J by 0 bases. Germline assignment: CDR1 DFQATT and CDR2 SNEGSKA (reference sequence). In nucleotides, the CDR3 is TGCAGTGCTACCTCGGGACTAGCGGGAGTAAGCACAGATACGCAGTATTTT. This gives the protein CSATSGLAGVSTDTQYF.

The V gene is TRBV4-2, the J gene TRBJ1-2; no reliable D call. The CDR3 loop spans 14 amino acids. Trimming left V 4 bases short and J 2 bases short, with 11 bases between. Germline CDR1 is LGHNA and CDR2 is YNFKEQ. The CDR3 protein is CASSRGPENYGYTF. The CDR3 DNA reads TGTGCCAGCAGCCGCGGGCCCGAAAACTATGGCTACACCTTC.